Sequencing of this TCR beta chain was carried out in a study of blood T cells in healthy people across ages. Details on this clonotype: The antigen is undetermined.

Regarding the study as a whole: Any changes in expanded clonotypes were possibly confounded, as donor CMV status remained unknown. Estimated diversity across one million T cells was deemed an underestimate.

The CDR3 is made up of 14 amino acids. Looked up from germline, CDR1 is DFQATT and CDR2 is SNEGSKA (reference sequence). The second PCR ran 7 to 11 cycles with a sample-barcoded 5' primer and J-beta primers. Tags on each cDNA molecule came from a template-switch adaptor with 12 random nucleotides. TCRdb ran MiXCR on the 5' RACE reads and lists one entry per CDR3 protein. Here the sample spans some 1.4 million distinct CDR3 sequences, roughly 40% being singletons. The sample consisted of blood. The source of this sequence is a woman aged 18 to 35 in good health. This chain joins TRBV20-1 and TRBJ1-1; D may be TRBD1 (6 bases). CDR3 region: CRAEGGQVNTEAFF. The CDR3 DNA sequence: TGCAGGGCGGAGGGGGGGCAGGTGAACACTGAAGCTTTCTTT.